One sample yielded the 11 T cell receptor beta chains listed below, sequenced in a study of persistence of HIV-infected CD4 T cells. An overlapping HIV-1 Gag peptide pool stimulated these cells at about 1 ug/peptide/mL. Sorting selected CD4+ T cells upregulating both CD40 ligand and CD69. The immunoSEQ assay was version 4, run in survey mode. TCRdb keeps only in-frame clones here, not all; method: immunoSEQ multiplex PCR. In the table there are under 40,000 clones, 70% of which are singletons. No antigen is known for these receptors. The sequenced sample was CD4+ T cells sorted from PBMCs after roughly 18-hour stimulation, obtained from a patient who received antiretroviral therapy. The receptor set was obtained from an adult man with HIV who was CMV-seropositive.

CDR3 sequence: CASSPPAGGRGELFF. CDR3 coding DNA: TGTGCCAGTAGTCCTCCAGCGGGGGGACGCGGGGAGCTGTTTTTT. V and J are TRBV19 and TRBJ2-2, with 9 bases fitting TRBD2. The CDR3 has 15 amino acids. From germline, CDR1 is LNHDA and CDR2 SQIVND (reference sequence). The junction had 8 bases not matched to a gene; V was cut back by 5 bases and J by 7 bases.

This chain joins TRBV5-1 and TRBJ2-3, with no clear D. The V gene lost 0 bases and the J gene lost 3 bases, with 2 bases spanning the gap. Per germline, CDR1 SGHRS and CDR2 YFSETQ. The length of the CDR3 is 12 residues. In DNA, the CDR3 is TGCGCCAGCAGCTTGGAAACAGATACGCAGTATTTT. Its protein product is CASSLETDTQYF.

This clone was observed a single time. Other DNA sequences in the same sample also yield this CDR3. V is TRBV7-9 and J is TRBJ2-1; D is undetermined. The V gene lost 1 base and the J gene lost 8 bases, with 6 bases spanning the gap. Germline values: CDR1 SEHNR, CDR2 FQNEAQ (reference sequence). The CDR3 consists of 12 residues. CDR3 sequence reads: CASSLVGDEQFF. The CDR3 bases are TGTGCCAGCAGCTTAGTCGGTGATGAGCAGTTCTTC.

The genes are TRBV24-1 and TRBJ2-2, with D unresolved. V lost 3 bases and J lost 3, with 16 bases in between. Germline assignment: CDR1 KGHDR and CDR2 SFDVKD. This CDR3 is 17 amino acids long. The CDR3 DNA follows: TGTGCCACCAGTGATACTCCTCTCTTCCAGGACACCGGGGAGCTGTTTTTT. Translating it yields CATSDTPLFQDTGELFF.

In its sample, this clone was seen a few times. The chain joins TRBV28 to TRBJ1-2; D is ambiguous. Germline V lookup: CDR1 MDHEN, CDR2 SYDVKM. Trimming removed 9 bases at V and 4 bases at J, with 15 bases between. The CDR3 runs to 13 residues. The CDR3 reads CASSTEHLYGYTF. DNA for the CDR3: TGTGCCAGTTCAACAGAACACCTCTATGGCTACACCTTC.

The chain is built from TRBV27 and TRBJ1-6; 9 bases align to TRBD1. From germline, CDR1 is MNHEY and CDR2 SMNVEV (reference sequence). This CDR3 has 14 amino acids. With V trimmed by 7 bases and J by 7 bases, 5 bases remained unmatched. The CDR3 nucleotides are TGTGCCAGCACACCGGGACAGGGCAATTCACCCCTCCACTTT. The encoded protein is CASTPGQGNSPLHF.

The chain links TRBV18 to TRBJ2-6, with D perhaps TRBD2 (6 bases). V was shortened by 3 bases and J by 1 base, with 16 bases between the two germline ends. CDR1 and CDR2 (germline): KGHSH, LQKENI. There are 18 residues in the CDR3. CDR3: CASSPQGGAGSGANVLTF. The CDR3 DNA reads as TGTGCCAGCTCACCGCAAGGCGGGGCTGGGTCTGGGGCCAACGTCCTGACTTTC.

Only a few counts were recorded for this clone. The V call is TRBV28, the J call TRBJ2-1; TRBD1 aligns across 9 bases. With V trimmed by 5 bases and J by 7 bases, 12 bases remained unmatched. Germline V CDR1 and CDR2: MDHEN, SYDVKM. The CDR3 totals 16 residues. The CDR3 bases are TGTGCCAGCAGTCTAATCCCGGGGACAGGGAGGAATGAGCAGTTCTTC. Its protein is CASSLIPGTGRNEQFF. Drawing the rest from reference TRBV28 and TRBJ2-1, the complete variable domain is DVKVTQSSRYLVKRTGEKVFLECVQDMDHENMFWYRQDPGLGLRLIYFSYDVKMKEKGDIPEGYSVSREKKERFSLILESASTNQTSMYLCASSLIPGTGRNEQFFGPGTRLTVL.

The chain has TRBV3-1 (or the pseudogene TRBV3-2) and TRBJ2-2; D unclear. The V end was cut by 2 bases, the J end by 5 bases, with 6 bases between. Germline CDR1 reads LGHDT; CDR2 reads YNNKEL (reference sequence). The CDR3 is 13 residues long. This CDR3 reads CASSQSQTGELFF. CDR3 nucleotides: TGTGCCAGCAGCCAAAGCCAAACCGGGGAGCTGTTTTTT.

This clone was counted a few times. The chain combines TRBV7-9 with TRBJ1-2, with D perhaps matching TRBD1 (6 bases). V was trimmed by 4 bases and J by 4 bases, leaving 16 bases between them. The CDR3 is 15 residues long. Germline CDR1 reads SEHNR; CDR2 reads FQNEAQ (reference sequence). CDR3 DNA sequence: TGTGCCAGCAGCTCCAACGACAGGCAGGGCTATGGCTACACCTTC. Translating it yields CASSSNDRQGYGYTF.

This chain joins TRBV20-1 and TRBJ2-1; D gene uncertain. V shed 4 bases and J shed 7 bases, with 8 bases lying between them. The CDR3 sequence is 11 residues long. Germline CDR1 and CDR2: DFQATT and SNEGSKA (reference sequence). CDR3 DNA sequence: TGCAGTGCTACTAAAATTAATGAGCAGTTCTTC. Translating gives CSATKINEQFF.